These T cell receptor beta chains were read from a single sample in a study of type 1 regulatory T cells. Which antigens these TCRs recognize remains unknown. TCRdb reanalysed the reads using MiXCR and keeps one entry per CDR3 protein. The top ten hold 7.5% to 8.5% of the sample, which has thousands of distinct CDR3 sequences, around 29% seen once. Sequenced sample: cultured T cells, either the whole culture or a sorted T cell fraction (not recorded which). These receptors were taken from a human donor in good health. Each CDR3 is given with its conserved first and last residue.

TRBJ1-2,TRBV29-1,CSVEVSADGYTF
TRBJ1-5,TRBV6-5,CASSTRGFAGQPQHF
TRBJ2-1,TRBV25-1,CASSEYGTGGNEQFF
TRBJ2-7,TRBV28,CASRGADERNYEQYF
TRBJ2-1,TRBV20-1,CSAVSGISSYNEQFF
TRBJ2-7,TRBV6-6,CATRRNEQYF
TRBJ2-7,TRBV20-1,CSASGTDYEQYF
TRBJ2-7,TRBV3-1,CASSQGLAGIYEQYF
TRBJ2-5,TRBV27,CAPLLEGSEETQYF
TRBJ2-7,TRBV6-1,CASSELPYEQYF
TRBJ2-1,TRBV5-1,CASSLNEYNEQFF
TRBJ2-5,TRBV5-1,CASSLPHQGARGETQYF
TRBJ2-7,TRBV12-3/TRBV12-4,CASSFGGVAYEQYF
TRBJ2-3,TRBV7-9,CASSLLRTDTQYF
TRBJ1-1,TRBV29-1,CSVTGGGEAFF
TRBJ2-3,TRBV30,CAWSITSGYTDTQYF
TRBJ2-7,TRBV29-1,CSVALGTGGLYEQYF
TRBJ2-7,TRBV5-1,CASSPSAAPLYEQYF
TRBJ1-1,TRBV5-1,CASRRTAGNTEAFF
TRBJ2-5,TRBV20-1,CSAEGVGETQYF
TRBJ2-7,TRBV20-1,CSAVIAGGAYEQYF
TRBJ2-2,TRBV18,CASSPRPINAGELFF
TRBJ2-5,TRBV6-1,CASSEPGASGSSKTQYF
TRBJ1-5,TRBV30,CAWGGGGDQPQHF
TRBJ2-1,TRBV20-1,CSRGTSGKVGQFF
TRBJ1-1,TRBV20-1,CSASGQLTEAFF
TRBJ2-7,TRBV5-1,CASSPGYEQYF